This TCR beta chain was identified in a study of human T cells and chemical hapten exposure. Study as a whole: Throughout a study of approximately 24 weeks, patients underwent weekly scalp administration of diphenylcyclopropenone doses. Small differences in pooled library volume mainly drove the variation in TCR yields per sample. On the upper back, patch tests were applied with 0.01% DPC and read at 6 days.

Time point indicated: pre-sensitization, week 0. Treatment: therapeutic diphenylcyclopropenone sensitization with weekly scalp DPC. Separate cDNA molecules received unique molecular identifiers, which the library attached to them. MiXCR was run by TCRdb on the RACE reads, yielding one entry per CDR3 protein. The table shows 80,000 to 100,000 distinct CDR3 sequences, with 10% to 12% occurring only once. CDR1 and CDR2 (germline): SGHTA, FQGNSA. The CDR3 loop spans 17 amino acids. V gave up 5 bases and J gave up 3 bases, with 20 bases separating them. This chain connects TRBV7-2 to TRBJ2-1; no clear D gene. The TCR originated in a woman aged 55-69 years with alopecia areata. Some clones in this sample may be carry-over from other donors' samples. The source material was whole blood, sampled in connection with sensitization to the hapten diphenylcyclopropenone (DPC). The chain's CDR3 is CASSPSDQGQFYNEQFF. The CDR3 nucleotides read TGTGCCAGCAGCCCGTCGGATCAAGGGCAGTTCTACAATGAGCAGTTCTTC.